The following is a T cell receptor (beta chain) sequence with its context. The data derive from a study of blood T cell repertoires in COVID-19. In the study's own analysis: Researchers report that nucleated cell counts were estimated from reference gene primer amplification. Only in-frame clones appear in the TCRdb table, and some are missing; sequencing was by immunoSEQ multiplex PCR. V, J and clone size are taken as reported in that table, and D and trimming were inferred from the DNA itself. In the table there are roughly 300,000 clones, 89% of which are singletons. The CDR3 is 16 amino acids. V dropped 0 bases and J dropped 0 bases, with 6 bases sitting between them. Germline CDR1 is SGHAT and CDR2 is FQNNGV.

The sequenced sample consisted of peripheral blood. This receptor was taken from a man aged 18 to 35 who had recovered from COVID-19. The chain uses TRBV11-2 and TRBJ1-6; D unresolved. CDR3 residues: CASSLERSSYNSPLHF. The CDR3, as DNA: TGTGCCAGCAGCTTAGAACGGAGCTCCTATAATTCACCCCTCCACTTT.